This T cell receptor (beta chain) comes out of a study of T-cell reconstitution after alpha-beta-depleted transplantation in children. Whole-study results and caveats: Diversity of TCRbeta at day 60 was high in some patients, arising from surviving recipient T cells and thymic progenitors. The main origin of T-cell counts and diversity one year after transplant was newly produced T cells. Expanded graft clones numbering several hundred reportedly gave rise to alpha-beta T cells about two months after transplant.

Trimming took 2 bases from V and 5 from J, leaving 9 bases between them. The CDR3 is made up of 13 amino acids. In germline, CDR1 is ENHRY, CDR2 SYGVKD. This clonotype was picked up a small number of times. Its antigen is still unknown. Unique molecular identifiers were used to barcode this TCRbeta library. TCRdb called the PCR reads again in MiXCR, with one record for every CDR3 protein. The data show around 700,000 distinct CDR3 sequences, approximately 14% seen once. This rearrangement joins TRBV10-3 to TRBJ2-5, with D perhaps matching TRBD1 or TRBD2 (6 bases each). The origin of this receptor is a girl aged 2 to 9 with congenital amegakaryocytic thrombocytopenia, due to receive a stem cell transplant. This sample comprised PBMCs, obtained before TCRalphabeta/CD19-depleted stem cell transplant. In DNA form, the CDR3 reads TGTGCCATCAGTGAGAGGGGGGAGGAGACCCAGTACTTC. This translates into CAISERGEETQYF.